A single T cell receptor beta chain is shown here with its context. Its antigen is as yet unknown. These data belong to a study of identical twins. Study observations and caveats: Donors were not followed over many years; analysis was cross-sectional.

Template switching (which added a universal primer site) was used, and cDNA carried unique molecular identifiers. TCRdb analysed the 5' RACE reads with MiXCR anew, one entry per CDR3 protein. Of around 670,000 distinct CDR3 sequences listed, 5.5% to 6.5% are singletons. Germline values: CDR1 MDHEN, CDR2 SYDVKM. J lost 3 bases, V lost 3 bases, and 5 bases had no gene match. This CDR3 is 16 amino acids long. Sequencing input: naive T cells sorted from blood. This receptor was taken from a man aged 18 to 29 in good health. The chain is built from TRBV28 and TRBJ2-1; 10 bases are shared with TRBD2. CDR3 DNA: TGTGCCAGCAGTTTGTATAGCGGGAGGATCTACAATGAGCAGTTCTTC. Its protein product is CASSLYSGRIYNEQFF.